A single sample is the source of the 17 T cell receptor beta chains below, sequenced in a study of T cell repertoires in cytomegalovirus infection. MiXCR, run by TCRdb on the reads, gives a single entry per CDR3 protein. The sample consists of 450,000 to 550,000 distinct CDR3 sequences, about 15% of them appearing once. Specimen: CD8+ T cells from PBMCs. The receptors stem from a human donor in good health (CMV status not recorded). Some clones in this sample may be carry-over from other donors' samples.

The sample holds many counts of this clonotype. This rearrangement joins TRBV27 to TRBJ2-1; TRBD2 matches 8 bases. Germline assignment: CDR1 MNHEY and CDR2 SMNVEV (reference sequence). V shed 1 base and J 4 bases; nucleotides not matched to a gene: 15. This CDR3 spans 19 amino acids. CDR3 region: CASSLWPPRGTREYNEQFF. The CDR3 DNA follows: TGTGCCAGCAGTTTATGGCCCCCCCGGGGGACTAGGGAGTACAATGAGCAGTTCTTC.

Ten or more counts support this clonotype. V usage is TRBV6-1 and J usage is TRBJ2-7; 13 bases align to TRBD2. The CDR3 covers 15 residues. Germline CDR1 and CDR2: MNHNS and SASEGT. Trimming took 3 bases from V and 4 from J; bases not matched to a gene: 3. The CDR3 loop reads CASSETSGGFYEQYF. The DNA for the CDR3 is TGTGCCAGCAGTGAGACTAGCGGGGGGTTTTACGAGCAGTACTTC.

This clonotype was picked up many times. The V call is TRBV28, the J call TRBJ1-6; 7 bases match TRBD1. Germline CDR1 reads MDHEN; CDR2 reads SYDVKM. Unmatched junction bases numbered 10, after V lost 6 bases and J lost 5 bases. The CDR3 has 16 residues. This CDR3 is CASSLSRDSHNSPLHF. CDR3 in DNA: TGTGCCAGCAGCCTTAGCCGGGACAGCCATAATTCACCCCTCCACTTT.

This clonotype was seen a few times. The CDR3 here is CASSPGIGAAQYF. DNA of the CDR3: TGTGCCAGCAGTCCCGGGATTGGGGCCGCACAGTACTTC. V usage is TRBV28 and J usage is TRBJ2-7; D may match TRBD1 or TRBD2 (5 bases each). CDR1 is MDHEN, CDR2 SYDVKM, per germline. CDR3 length equals 13 residues. The V gene lost 5 bases and the J gene lost 10 bases, with 18 bases spanning the gap.

The chain carries TRBV7-9 and TRBJ2-5; tentative D call: TRBD2 (6 bases). This CDR3 has 14 residues. V was trimmed by 4 bases and J by 6 bases, leaving 15 bases between them. Germline V gene sequence: CDR1 SEHNR, CDR2 FQNEAQ (reference sequence). CDR3 residues: CASSSPTSMKTQYF. CDR3 nucleotides: TGTGCCAGCAGCTCTCCGACTAGTATGAAGACCCAGTACTTC.

This clonotype was seen repeatedly, ten times or more. The chain uses TRBV23-1 and TRBJ2-3, with D perhaps TRBD2 (7 bases). TRBV23-1 is designated an ORF whose function remains uncertain. Trimming cost V 0 bases and J 0 bases, with 16 bases left between them. The CDR3 is 18 residues long. The CDR3 loop reads CASSQSLRGGSSTDTQYF. Here the CDR3 DNA reads TGCGCCAGCAGTCAATCACTCAGGGGAGGGTCGAGCACAGATACGCAGTATTTT.

This clonotype has a handful of counts. The chain recombines TRBV9 with TRBJ1-2; D not certain. The CDR3 covers 14 residues. Deletions cut 4 bases from V and 7 bases from J, with 17 bases between. Germline assignment: CDR1 SGDLS and CDR2 YYNGEE. The CDR3 DNA is TGTGCCAGCAGCACAAGGGAGGAGGTGGGTGGCTACACCTTC. Encoded protein: CASSTREEVGGYTF.

This clonotype was counted ten times or more. The chain has TRBV7-8 and TRBJ1-1, with 7 bases aligning to TRBD1. Per germline, CDR1 SGHVS and CDR2 FQNEAQ. With V trimmed by 5 bases and J by 9 bases, 15 bases remained unmatched. There are 15 residues in the CDR3. The CDR3: CASSLTAGGGGKAFF. CDR3 nucleotide sequence: TGTGCCAGCAGCCTGACCGCAGGGGGAGGAGGAAAAGCTTTCTTT.

This chain uses TRBV7-3 with TRBJ2-7; D is undetermined. CDR1 SGHTA and CDR2 FQGTGA come from the germline V gene. Deletions cut 1 base from V and 5 bases from J, with 6 bases between. The CDR3 totals 12 residues. The CDR3 DNA sequence: TGTGCCAGCAGCTTAAGATGTGACGAGCAGTACTTC. It is translated as CASSLRCDEQYF.

To note about this clonotype: A much larger clone sits a single nucleotide away, making a read error possible. V and J are TRBV5-3 and TRBJ1-2; the match to TRBD1 covers 9 bases. TRBV5-3 is identified as an open reading frame with a role that is uncertain. This CDR3 has 15 amino acids. The CDR3 nucleotides read TGTGCCAGCAGCTCCGCGGACAGGGGAACCTATGGCTACACCTTC. Its translation is CASSSADRGTYGYTF.

V gene TRBV27 combines with J gene TRBJ2-1, with D possibly TRBD2 on 6 matching bases. The V and J ends lost 1 base and 5 bases respectively, with 21 bases between them. Germline loops: CDR1 MNHEY, CDR2 SMNVEV (reference sequence). The CDR3 is 18 residues long. CDR3 in amino acids: CASSLYGTPYAGNNEQFF. DNA for the CDR3: TGTGCCAGCAGTTTATACGGGACTCCATATGCCGGTAACAATGAGCAGTTCTTC.

In its sample, this clonotype was seen a few times. The chain couples TRBV5-6 to TRBJ2-3; 8 nucleotides match TRBD1. Germline V lookup: CDR1 SGHDT, CDR2 YYEEEE. Trimming cost V 4 bases and J 5 bases; bases outside gene matches: 9. The CDR3 spans 15 residues. DNA of the CDR3: TGTGCCAGCAGCCCATTGACAGGGGCAATAGATACGCAGTATTTT. Translation gives CASSPLTGAIDTQYF. The complete variable domain, with remaining parts taken from reference TRBV5-6 and TRBJ2-3, reads DAGVTQSPTHLIKTRGQQVTLRCSPKSGHDTVSWYQQALGQGPQFIFQYYEEEERQRGNFPDRFSGHQFPNYSSELNVNALLLGDSALYLCASSPLTGAIDTQYFGPGTRLTVL.

This clonotype was found many times. This chain connects TRBV10-2 to TRBJ2-1, with 9 nucleotides matching TRBD2. This CDR3 has 14 amino acids. After removal of 5 bases from V and 2 bases from J, the junction contained 1 base not matched to a gene. CDR1 is WSHSY and CDR2 is SAAADI in the germline V gene. The CDR3: CASSPSGTYNEQFF. The CDR3, as DNA: TGCGCCAGCAGTCCTAGCGGGACCTACAATGAGCAGTTCTTC.

This clonotype has just a few counts. The CDR3 sequence: CASSPSPLNEKLFF. The DNA for the CDR3 is TGTGCCAGCAGCCCCAGTCCCCTCAATGAAAAACTGTTTTTT. This chain uses TRBV4-2 with TRBJ1-4; D unresolved. CDR3 size: 14 residues. Germline V gene lookup returns CDR1 LGHNA and CDR2 YNFKEQ. V was trimmed by 4 bases and J by 5 bases, leaving 11 bases between them.

The CDR3 protein is CASSQEDGNTEAFF. The CDR3 DNA sequence: TGCGCCAGCAGCCAAGAAGACGGGAACACTGAAGCTTTCTTT. This chain connects TRBV4-1 to TRBJ1-1, with D unclear. Trimming left V 0 bases short and J 1 base short, with 6 bases between. CDR1 is MGHRA, CDR2 YSYEKL, per germline. CDR3 length: 14 residues.

CDR3 DNA sequence: TGTGCCTGGAGATATTGGGGATTCGGGGGGGAAGCTTTCTTT. This codes for CAWRYWGFGGEAFF. The V call is TRBV30, the J call TRBJ1-1, with D possibly being TRBD1 (5 bases). Trimming took 3 bases from V and 8 from J, leaving 19 bases between them. CDR3 size: 14 residues. Germline loops: CDR1 GTSNPN, CDR2 SVGIG (reference sequence).

To note about this clonotype: The CDR3 does not end in the conserved phenylalanine or tryptophan, so this is likely a read error. The chain carries TRBV5-4 and TRBJ2-7; 10 bases align to TRBD2. The CDR3 length is 14 residues. Germline CDR1 reads SGHNT; CDR2 reads YYREEE (reference sequence). The J segment lost 4 bases and the V segment lost 3 bases, leaving 4 bases of the junction unmatched. Written as DNA, the CDR3 is TGTGCCAGCAGCTCAGGACTAGCGGCATACGAGCAGTACTTA. Encoded protein: CASSSGLAAYEQYL.